The clone carrying this TCR beta chain was seen only a few times. J was trimmed by 7 bases and V by 5 bases; bases with no gene match: 10. From germline, CDR1 is GTSNPN and CDR2 SVGIG (reference sequence). This CDR3 is 13 amino acids long. The PCR used 60 V beta and 13 J beta primers. Some clones are missing from TCRdb's copy, which holds only in-frame ones; the method was immunoSEQ multiplex PCR. The data contain approximately 22,000 clones, 79% of them singletons. The sample belongs to a study of glioma-infiltrating T cells after dendritic cell vaccination. The sequence came from a human donor with glioblastoma. The V gene is TRBV30, the J gene TRBJ2-7; 8 bases line up with TRBD1. The sample was blood, taken before dendritic cell vaccination. The CDR3 DNA reads as TGTGCCTGGGGAGTTTGGCGGGACAGGGAGCAGTACTTC. It specifies CAWGVWRDREQYF.